This T cell receptor (beta chain) was sequenced in a study of CD8+ T cells in alopecia areata. V was pared by 7 bases and J by 5 bases, with 7 bases of the junction left unmatched. Germline V lookup: CDR1 MNHEY, CDR2 SMNVEV (reference sequence). The CDR3 extends over 15 amino acids. Treatment described: oral pan-JAK inhibitor, 5-10 mg twice daily. cDNA serving as the sequencing template came from extracted, reverse transcribed RNA. Profiled with immunoSEQ multiplex PCR; TCRdb holds only in-frame clones, not every one. The sample lists 130,000 to 150,000 clones; roughly four fifths were seen once. Broader study findings: It was observed that many expanded lesional clones persisted in scalp and blood during tofacitinib. Mice showed clearer TCR sharing than patients did, a gap that was possibly HLA-related.

To note about this clone: Its matching antigen is unknown.

The chain has TRBV27 and TRBJ2-1, with TRBD2 matching over 11 bases. The clonotype originates from a human donor with alopecia areata. The material sequenced was CD8+ T cells sorted from blood, taken at week 4, from a patient treated with tofacitinib. The CDR3 reads CASNRLAGPNNEQFF. CDR3 DNA sequence: TGTGCCAGCAACCGACTAGCGGGGCCCAACAATGAGCAGTTCTTC.